These 23 T cell receptor beta chains were all obtained from the same sample, sequenced in a study of T cells in Graves' hyperthyroidism and ophthalmopathy. It was RNA transcripts that yielded the amplified TCR beta CDR3 regions. The TCR CDR3 first-round RT-PCR relied on the HTBI primer set. TCRdb itself ran the multiplex PCR reads through MiXCR, one entry per CDR3 protein. The data contain about 480,000 distinct CDR3 sequences, approximately 23% of them seen just once; the ten biggest clones take up roughly 49%. The sequenced sample consisted of blood. The receptor set was obtained from a woman in her 70s with Graves' ophthalmopathy.

At least ten counts were recorded for this clonotype. The chain combines TRBV24-1 with TRBJ1-5; TRBD1 agrees at 9 bases. V was clipped by 5 bases and J by 5 bases; unmatched bases: 3. This CDR3 is 14 amino acids long. Germline loops: CDR1 KGHDR, CDR2 SFDVKD. The DNA for the CDR3 is TGTGCCACCAGTGCCGGGACAGGGCATCAGCCCCAGCATTTT. Protein: CATSAGTGHQPQHF.

This clonotype was observed a few times. The J gene is TRBJ2-7, the V gene TRBV7-6, with 9 bases fitting TRBD2. Germline V gives CDR1 SGHVS, CDR2 FNYEAQ. V shed 5 bases and J 1 base; nucleotides not matched to a gene: 12. This CDR3 is built from 17 residues. CDR3 sequence: CASSVLAGDGISYEQYF. CDR3 nucleotide sequence: TGTGCCAGCAGCGTTTTAGCGGGAGACGGTATTTCCTACGAGCAGTACTTC.

This clonotype was recorded a few times. The rearrangement uses TRBV28 and TRBJ1-2, with D hard to call. In germline, CDR1 is MDHEN, CDR2 SYDVKM. CDR3 size: 14 residues. V was pared by 4 bases and J by 0 bases, with 9 bases between. CDR3: CASSSYGSNYGYTF. In nucleotides, the CDR3 is TGTGCCAGCAGTTCATACGGATCTAACTATGGCTACACCTTC.

V is TRBV19 and J is TRBJ2-5; unclear D gene. The V and J ends lost 4 bases and 2 bases respectively, with 11 bases between them. The CDR3 contains 14 residues. Germline values: CDR1 LNHDA, CDR2 SQIVND (reference sequence). The CDR3 loop is CASSRAAKQETQYF. The CDR3 bases are TGTGCCAGTAGTAGGGCCGCGAAACAAGAGACCCAGTACTTC.

This clonotype appeared many times. The V call is TRBV7-9, the J call TRBJ1-1; D gene uncertain. Between the trimmed V and J ends, which lost 3 bases and 1 base, there was a span of 6 bases. The CDR3 runs to 13 residues. CDR1 is SEHNR, CDR2 FQNEAQ, per germline (reference sequence). CDR3 amino acids: CASSFQRNTEAFF. Here the CDR3 DNA reads TGTGCCAGCAGCTTTCAGCGGAACACTGAAGCTTTCTTT.

There are many counts of this clonotype. The rearrangement uses TRBV28 and TRBJ2-7; D gene uncertain. Deletions cut 2 bases from V and 6 bases from J, with 5 bases between. The CDR3 runs 11 residues. Germline CDR1 MDHEN, CDR2 SYDVKM. The CDR3 DNA reads TGTGCCAGCAGTTTAACCGCCGAGCAGTACTTC. Translating gives CASSLTAEQYF.

The chain couples TRBV20-1 to TRBJ2-1; TRBD1 agrees at 8 bases. This CDR3 has 11 amino acids. V shed 3 bases and J 15 bases; nucleotides not matched to a gene: 7. Germline loops: CDR1 DFQATT, CDR2 SNEGSKA (reference sequence). CDR3 residues: CSARGTGDRFF. The CDR3 DNA reads as TGCAGTGCTAGGGGGACAGGAGACCGGTTCTTC.

This clonotype was counted at least ten times. The chain joins TRBV3-1 to TRBJ1-1; possibly TRBD1 for D (6 bases). CDR3 size: 15 residues. Germline V lookup: CDR1 LGHDT, CDR2 YNNKEL (reference sequence). V was shortened by 3 bases and J by 3 bases, with 14 bases between the two germline ends. Written as DNA, the CDR3 is TGTGCCAGCAGCCAGATAGGGGGTCACGACACTGAAGCTTTCTTT. Its protein product is CASSQIGGHDTEAFF. The full variable domain, its missing parts supplied by reference TRBV3-1 and TRBJ1-1, is DTAVSQTPKYLVTQMGNDKSIKCEQNLGHDTMYWYKQDSKKFLKIMFSYNNKELIINETVPNRFSPKSPDKAHLNLHINSLELGDSAVYFCASSQIGGHDTEAFFGQGTRLTVV.

This clonotype was counted many times. This chain links TRBV5-1 with TRBJ1-1, with D perhaps matching TRBD1 (6 bases). Looked up from germline, CDR1 is SGHRS and CDR2 is YFSETQ. CDR3 size: 15 residues. Trimming shortened V by 3 bases and J by 1 base, and 13 bases separated the two germline ends. The CDR3, as DNA: TGCGCCAGCAGCTCCCTACAGGGCTCGAACACTGAAGCTTTCTTT. Its protein product is CASSSLQGSNTEAFF. Based on the CDR3 plus reference TRBV5-1 and TRBJ1-1, the full variable domain is KAGVTQTPRYLIKTRGQQVTLSCSPISGHRSVSWYQQTPGQGLQFLFEYFSETQRNKGNFPGRFSGRQFSNSRSEMNVSTLELGDSALYLCASSSLQGSNTEAFFGQGTRLTVV.

The sample holds many counts of this clonotype. The J gene is TRBJ1-5, the V gene TRBV12-3 or TRBV12-4; D is possibly TRBD1 (6 bases). V shed 1 base and J shed 5 bases, with 24 bases lying between them. This CDR3 contains 19 residues. The CDR3 loop reads CASSLEGGVRSLNYQPQHF. The CDR3 DNA is TGTGCCAGCAGTTTAGAAGGGGGGGTTCGTTCTCTTAACTATCAGCCCCAGCATTTT.

This clonotype was counted a few times. V gene TRBV30 combines with J gene TRBJ2-2; 8 nucleotides align to TRBD2. CDR1 and CDR2 from the germline V gene are GTSNPN and SVGIG (reference sequence). The V gene end was trimmed by 3 bases and the J gene end by 2 bases; junction bases not matched to a gene: 8. The CDR3 loop spans 16 amino acids. The chain's CDR3 is CAWSTSGGLNTGELFF. For the CDR3, the DNA is TGTGCCTGGAGCACTAGCGGAGGGCTAAACACCGGGGAGCTGTTTTTT.

The rearrangement joins TRBV7-2 to TRBJ2-5; TRBD1 might be the D (6 bases). Trimming left V 2 bases short and J 0 bases short, with 19 bases between. The CDR3 runs 18 residues. Per germline, CDR1 SGHTA and CDR2 FQGNSA. The CDR3 loop reads CASSLRFVGAPYQETQYF. CDR3 nucleotide sequence: TGTGCCAGCAGCTTAAGGTTCGTGGGGGCCCCGTACCAAGAGACCCAGTACTTC.

The gene calls are TRBV7-8 and TRBJ2-3, with D possibly matching TRBD2 (7 bases). Trimming removed 5 bases at V and 12 bases at J, with 24 bases between. This CDR3 has 15 amino acids. The germline CDR1 and CDR2 sequences are SGHVS and FQNEAQ. The CDR3 reads CASSPRAGGLSAQYF. In nucleotides, the CDR3 is TGTGCCAGCAGCCCACGTGCCGGGGGGCTCTCAGCTCAGTATTTT. The variable domain in full, completed from reference TRBV7-8 and TRBJ2-3, reads GAGVSQSPRYKVAKRGQDVALRCDPISGHVSLFWYQQALGQGPEFLTYFQNEAQLDKSGLPSDRFFAERPEGSVSTLKIQRTQQEDSAVYLCASSPRAGGLSAQYFGPGTRLTVL.

The chain has TRBV6-1 and TRBJ1-4, with D hard to call. V was trimmed by 3 bases and J by 8 bases, leaving 13 bases between them. This CDR3 region has 14 residues. Germline V lookup: CDR1 MNHNS, CDR2 SASEGT. The CDR3: CASSEAAGREKLFF. As DNA, the CDR3 is TGTGCCAGCAGTGAGGCGGCAGGCCGGGAAAAACTGTTTTTT.

The chain carries TRBV5-1 and TRBJ2-1; D perhaps matches TRBD1 (5 bases). V lost 0 bases and J lost 0, with 10 bases in between. Looked up from germline, CDR1 is SGHRS and CDR2 is YFSETQ. The CDR3 covers 16 residues. The CDR3 sequence: CASSLVQVSSYNEQFF. For the CDR3, the DNA is TGCGCCAGCAGCTTGGTACAGGTCAGCTCCTACAATGAGCAGTTCTTC.

Comments on this clonotype: The germline gene is not matched at one end of the junction; a read error may be the cause. This chain connects TRBV5-1 to TRBJ2-5, with TRBD2 matching over 16 bases. CDR1 and CDR2 from the germline V gene are SGHRS and YFSETQ. The CDR3 contains 16 residues. CDR3 nucleotide sequence: TGCGCCAGCAGCCGGGGACTAGCGGGAGGGTTGGAGACCCACTACTTC. This codes for CASSRGLAGGLETHYF.

The CDR3 spells CSVGWGNRQYEQYF. DNA of the CDR3: TGCAGCGTTGGGTGGGGGAATCGACAGTACGAGCAGTACTTC. The chain has TRBV29-1 and TRBJ2-7; D may be TRBD1 or TRBD2 (5 bases each). Germline CDR1 is SQVTM and CDR2 is ANQGSEA. V lost 4 bases and J lost 4, with 17 bases in between. This CDR3 has 14 amino acids.

Comments on this clonotype: A junction boundary mismatches the germline segment, possibly from a read error. This chain links TRBV7-2 with TRBJ1-1, with D uncertain. Germline values: CDR1 SGHTA, CDR2 FQGNSA. The CDR3 sequence is 15 residues long. CDR3 region: CAGSLDNIMNTEAFF. The CDR3 nucleotides read TGTGCCGGCAGCCTAGATAATATCATGAACACTGAAGCTTTCTTT.

The sample holds a few counts of this clonotype. The V and J genes are TRBV5-1 and TRBJ2-2; 9 bases map to TRBD1. This CDR3 is 16 amino acids long. The germline gives CDR1 SGHRS, CDR2 YFSETQ. V lost 0 bases, J lost 5 bases, and 5 bases stayed unmatched. CDR3 nucleotides: TGCGCCAGCAGCTTGGGGGACAGGGTGAGAACCGGGGAGCTGTTTTTT. Translating gives CASSLGDRVRTGELFF.

This chain uses TRBV5-4 with TRBJ2-5; 11 nucleotides match TRBD2. Germline CDR1 reads SGHNT; CDR2 reads YYREEE (reference sequence). The V gene end was trimmed by 4 bases and the J gene end by 2 bases; junction bases not matched to a gene: 7. CDR3 length: 16 amino acids. The CDR3 nucleotides read TGTGCCAGCAGCGCCGGACTAGCGGGTCCACAAGAGACCCAGTACTTC. Its protein product is CASSAGLAGPQETQYF.

The genes are TRBV20-1 and TRBJ1-2; D is undetermined. Per germline, CDR1 DFQATT and CDR2 SNEGSKA (reference sequence). This CDR3 is built from 15 residues. V lost 3 bases and J lost 0, with 14 bases in between. The CDR3 coding sequence is TGCAGTGCTAGTCCTCGAGGGCCCTCTAACTATGGCTACACCTTC. Its translation: CSASPRGPSNYGYTF.

In its sample, this clonotype was seen a few times. The chain carries TRBV7-8 and TRBJ2-7, with 12 bases lining up with TRBD2. The germline CDR1 and CDR2 sequences are SGHVS and FQNEAQ. There are 18 residues in the CDR3. V shed 5 bases and J 1 base; nucleotides not matched to a gene: 12. The CDR3 spells CASSQSTLAGGQSYEQYF. In DNA form, the CDR3 reads TGTGCCAGCAGCCAATCCACCCTAGCGGGAGGGCAATCCTACGAGCAGTACTTC.

The rearrangement links TRBV27 to TRBJ2-6, with D possibly TRBD1 on 6 matching bases. Trimming took off 3 bases at V and 0 bases at J, with 21 bases between the two ends. The CDR3 extends over 20 amino acids. The germline CDR1 and CDR2 sequences are MNHEY and SMNVEV (reference sequence). The CDR3 bases are TGTGCCAGCAGTTTTGGCGTGGAAACGACAGGATTCTCTGGGGCCAACGTCCTGACTTTC. The encoded protein is CASSFGVETTGFSGANVLTF.